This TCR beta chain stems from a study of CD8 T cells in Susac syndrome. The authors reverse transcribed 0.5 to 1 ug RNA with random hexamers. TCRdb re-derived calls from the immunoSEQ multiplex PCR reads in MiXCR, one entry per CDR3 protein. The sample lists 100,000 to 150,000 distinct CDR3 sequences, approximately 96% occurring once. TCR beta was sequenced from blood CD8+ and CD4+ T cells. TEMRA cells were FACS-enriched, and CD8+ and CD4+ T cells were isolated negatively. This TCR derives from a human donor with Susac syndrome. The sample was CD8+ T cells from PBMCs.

The CDR3: CASSPDSSYEQYF. CDR3 DNA: TGTGCCAGCAGTCCGGACAGTTCCTACGAGCAGTACTTC. The gene calls are TRBV12-3 or TRBV12-4 and TRBJ2-7, with TRBD1 as a possible D gene (6 bases). The CDR3 has 13 residues. The V end lost 5 bases, the J end lost 1 base, and 9 bases lay between the germline ends.